One and the same sample provided the 6 T cell receptor beta chains below, sequenced in a study of human T cells and chemical hapten exposure. Time point defined: patch test 2, 6 weeks after DPC sensitization. Sample treatment: therapeutic diphenylcyclopropenone sensitization with weekly scalp DPC. TCRdb passed the RACE reads through MiXCR, listing each CDR3 protein once. The sample lists some 81,000 distinct CDR3 sequences; approximately 10% were seen once. Sequences were derived from whole blood, sampled in connection with sensitization to the hapten diphenylcyclopropenone (DPC). Receptor source: a man between 18 and 29 years old with alopecia areata. Some clones in this sample may be carry-over from other donors' samples.

The rearrangement uses TRBV19 and TRBJ1-1; no firm D call. The CDR3 spans 15 residues. The germline gives CDR1 LNHDA, CDR2 SQIVND (reference sequence). V was clipped by 5 bases and J by 0 bases, with 13 bases between them. As DNA, the CDR3 is TGTGCCAGTAGTGAGACAATACTTTTGAACACTGAAGCTTTCTTT. It specifies CASSETILLNTEAFF.

This clonotype showed up just a few times. The CDR3 nucleotides are TGCGCCAGCAGCTTGACATTGAACACTGAAGCTTTCTTT. This sequence encodes CASSLTLNTEAFF. This rearrangement joins TRBV5-1 to TRBJ1-1; D unresolved. Germline CDR1 reads SGHRS; CDR2 reads YFSETQ. Trimming stripped 1 base from V and 0 bases from J, with 4 bases between. The CDR3 covers 13 residues.

The chain uses TRBV29-1 and TRBJ1-5; TRBD1 agrees at 7 bases. Germline V lookup: CDR1 SQVTM, CDR2 ANQGSEA. The V segment lost 5 bases and the J segment 6 bases; nucleotides outside the gene matches: 10. The CDR3 spans 14 residues. CDR3 coding DNA: TGCAGCGTTAGTCAGGAAGGGACAGTTCAGCCCCAGCATTTT. This translates into CSVSQEGTVQPQHF.

This clonotype has at least ten counts. The chain couples TRBV12-3 or TRBV12-4 to TRBJ1-5, with D possibly being TRBD1 (6 bases). The CDR3 is made up of 15 amino acids. The V gene lost 6 bases and the J gene lost 1 base, with 13 bases spanning the gap. CDR3 residues: CASSLRGHSNQPQHF. The CDR3 DNA sequence: TGTGCCAGCAGCCTCAGGGGACACAGCAATCAGCCCCAGCATTTT.

This clonotype was detected once. J is TRBJ2-3 and V is TRBV3-1; TRBD1 might be the D (5 bases). Germline V gene sequence: CDR1 LGHDT, CDR2 YNNKEL (reference sequence). The CDR3 loop spans 13 amino acids. The V end was cut by 3 bases, the J end by 4 bases, with 8 bases between. The chain's CDR3 is CASSQEGADTQYF. The CDR3 coding sequence is TGTGCCAGCAGCCAGGAAGGGGCAGATACGCAGTATTTT.

There are a few counts of this clonotype. The chain carries TRBV6-5 and TRBJ1-1, with no clear D. The germline CDR1 and CDR2 sequences are MNHEY and SVGAGI. V gave up 1 base and J gave up 7 bases, with 16 bases separating them. The CDR3 runs to 15 residues. For the CDR3, the DNA is TGTGCCAGCAGTTACTGGGCGGGATCCCATAGTGAAGCTTTCTTT. Its translation is CASSYWAGSHSEAFF.